These 29 T cell receptor beta chains originate from one sample sequenced in a study of identical twins. Each CDR3 protein is one row after TCRdb ran MiXCR on the 5' RACE reads. The sample consists of hundreds of thousands of distinct CDR3 sequences, over 8.5% of them appearing once. A further study also used this sample, focusing on yellow fever vaccine responses in identical twins.

What was sequenced was CD8+ T cells sorted from blood. Source of these receptors: a woman aged 18-29 years in good health.

This clonotype was counted only a few times. Relative to the germline gene, one junction end is altered; a read error may explain this. The chain carries TRBV3-1 and TRBJ2-3; D possibly uses TRBD1 or TRBD2 (6 bases each). There are 16 residues in the CDR3. Per germline, CDR1 LGHDT and CDR2 YNNKEL (reference sequence). Here the CDR3 DNA reads TGTGCCAGCATCCAAGACGGGGGCCTTAGCACAGATACGCAGTATTTT. Its translation: CASIQDGGLSTDTQYF.

The sample holds many counts of this clonotype. The chain combines TRBV27 with TRBJ2-7; the D gene could be TRBD1 or TRBD2 (5 bases each). The germline V gene has CDR1 MNHEY and CDR2 SMNVEV (reference sequence). There are 18 residues in the CDR3. The germline V and J ends were trimmed by 6 bases and 0 bases, with 24 bases remaining between them. This chain's CDR3 is CASSNQARGPRSSYEQYF. In DNA form, the CDR3 reads TGTGCCAGCAGCAACCAAGCCCGGGGACCAAGGAGCTCCTACGAGCAGTACTTC.

This clonotype was counted many times. The chain carries TRBV5-6 and TRBJ2-1; the D gene is possibly TRBD2 (5 bases). CDR1 is SGHDT and CDR2 is YYEEEE in the germline V gene. V dropped 6 bases and J dropped 4 bases, with 23 bases sitting between them. CDR3 length: 17 amino acids. The CDR3 spells CASTPVFLTEGYNEQFF. CDR3 in DNA: TGTGCCAGCACCCCGGTTTTCCTCACAGAGGGTTACAATGAGCAGTTCTTC.

In its sample, this clonotype was seen many times. The chain joins TRBV14 to TRBJ2-3; D gene unclear. Germline V gene data show CDR1 as SGHDN and CDR2 as FVKESK. There are 12 residues in the CDR3. The V end was cut by 4 bases, the J end by 5 bases, with 7 bases between. CDR3 region: CASSPSGDTQYF. The CDR3 region has the DNA TGTGCCAGCAGCCCCTCGGGAGATACGCAGTATTTT.

This clonotype was counted ten times or more. This rearrangement joins TRBV6-2 or TRBV6-3 to TRBJ2-6; D gene uncertain. The ends were cut back, 7 bases at V and 1 base at J, with 11 bases in the middle. CDR3 size: 15 residues. Germline V lookup: CDR1 MNHEY, CDR2 SVGEGT. CDR3 sequence: CASTVQLSGANVLTF. The CDR3, as DNA: TGTGCCAGCACCGTCCAACTATCTGGGGCCAACGTCCTGACTTTC.

This clonotype was observed many times. This chain connects TRBV28 to TRBJ2-7, with D possibly matching TRBD2 (6 bases). This CDR3 has 12 amino acids. V gave up 0 bases and J gave up 12 bases, with 12 bases separating them. CDR1 and CDR2 from the germline V gene are MDHEN and SYDVKM. CDR3 in amino acids: CASSLWASAMYF. DNA of the CDR3: TGTGCCAGCAGTTTATGGGCTAGCGCCATGTACTTC.

This rearrangement joins TRBV27 to TRBJ2-5; D unclear. Between the trimmed V and J ends, which lost 1 base and 2 bases, there was a span of 8 bases. The germline V gene has CDR1 MNHEY and CDR2 SMNVEV (reference sequence). CDR3 length: 14 amino acids. The CDR3 protein is CASSLYGQQETQYF. In nucleotides, the CDR3 is TGTGCCAGCAGTTTATACGGCCAGCAAGAGACCCAGTACTTC.

The sample holds many counts of this clonotype. The rearrangement links TRBV18 to TRBJ2-7; D remains unclear. V lost 2 bases and J 2 bases, leaving 16 bases between the germline ends. This CDR3 spans 16 amino acids. Germline loops: CDR1 KGHSH, CDR2 LQKENI. CDR3 amino acids: CASSPDNAPSTYEQYF. The CDR3 region has the DNA TGTGCCAGCTCACCAGATAACGCGCCCTCCACCTACGAGCAGTACTTC.

The V and J genes are TRBV20-1 and TRBJ2-5; D uncertain. V was trimmed by 0 bases and J by 3 bases, leaving 8 bases between them. Germline V lookup: CDR1 DFQATT, CDR2 SNEGSKA (reference sequence). This CDR3 region has 13 residues. The CDR3 here is CSARENGEETQYF. In DNA form, the CDR3 reads TGCAGTGCTAGAGAAAACGGAGAAGAGACCCAGTACTTC.

Ten or more counts support this clonotype. This chain uses TRBV15 with TRBJ2-1; D is unresolved. Germline CDR1 and CDR2: LNHNV and YYDKDF (reference sequence). The CDR3 is 15 amino acids. V was shortened by 5 bases and J by 4 bases, with 15 bases between the two germline ends. CDR3 nucleotides: TGTGCCACCAGCGGAACTACGGGTCAATACAATGAGCAGTTCTTC. It yields the protein CATSGTTGQYNEQFF.

The table lists this clonotype with a few counts. The V gene is TRBV29-1, the J gene TRBJ2-7; the D gene is possibly TRBD1 (5 bases). CDR1 and CDR2 from the germline V gene are SQVTM and ANQGSEA. CDR3 length: 14 residues. V was pared by 4 bases and J by 2 bases, with 15 bases between. The CDR3 region is CSVADSLLTYEQYF. In DNA form, the CDR3 reads TGCAGCGTTGCCGACAGCCTATTGACCTACGAGCAGTACTTC.

This clonotype was detected ten times or more. The V call is TRBV29-1, the J call TRBJ2-1, with a tentative D call TRBD1 (5 bases). The V end was cut by 7 bases, the J end by 9 bases, with 19 bases between. The CDR3 consists of 13 residues. Germline V lookup: CDR1 SQVTM, CDR2 ANQGSEA. CDR3 nucleotide sequence: TGCAGCGCTGATGTCACAGGCCTAGGTGAGCAGTTCTTC. It codes for CSADVTGLGEQFF.

The V and J genes are TRBV20-1 and TRBJ2-3; 11 bases are a match to TRBD2. Looked up from germline, CDR1 is DFQATT and CDR2 is SNEGSKA (reference sequence). CDR3 length: 14 residues. With V trimmed by 6 bases and J by 4 bases, 6 bases remained unmatched. The CDR3 protein is CSACLAGGPDTQYF. DNA for the CDR3: TGCAGTGCGTGTTTAGCGGGAGGGCCAGATACGCAGTATTTT.

This clonotype showed up many times. V gene TRBV7-2 combines with J gene TRBJ2-7, with 7 bases lining up with TRBD1. There are 15 residues in the CDR3. Germline CDR1 is SGHTA and CDR2 is FQGNSA. The J segment lost 4 bases and the V segment lost 4 bases, leaving 10 bases of the junction unmatched. DNA for the CDR3: TGTGCCAGCAGCTCCGGGACAGAGAGACAGTACGAGCAGTACTTC. This sequence encodes CASSSGTERQYEQYF.

The chain recombines TRBV13 with TRBJ2-7; possibly TRBD2 for D (6 bases). CDR3 length equals 13 residues. Trimming shortened V by 1 base and J by 3 bases, and 7 bases separated the two germline ends. Germline loops: CDR1 PRHDT, CDR2 FYEKMQ (reference sequence). The CDR3 here is CASSLETSYEQYF. The CDR3 region has the DNA TGTGCCAGCAGCTTAGAGACTAGCTACGAGCAGTACTTC. Together with reference TRBV13 and TRBJ2-7, the CDR3 gives the full variable domain: AAGVIQSPRHLIKEKRETATLKCYPIPRHDTVYWYQQGPGQDPQFLISFYEKMQSDKGSIPDRFSAQQFSDYHSELNMSSLELGDSALYFCASSLETSYEQYFGPGTRLTVT.

Many counts were recorded for this clonotype. The CDR3 loop reads CASSEGEEYNEQFF. In DNA form, the CDR3 reads TGTGCCAGCAGTGAAGGGGAGGAGTACAATGAGCAGTTCTTC. The rearrangement joins TRBV6-1 to TRBJ2-1; the D gene is possibly TRBD2 (6 bases). Deletions cut 1 base from V and 4 bases from J, with 8 bases between. The CDR3 is 14 residues long. The germline CDR1 and CDR2 sequences are MNHNS and SASEGT.

This clonotype appeared a few times. V usage is TRBV2 and J usage is TRBJ2-7; TRBD2 is a possible D gene (5 bases). CDR3 length: 17 amino acids. Trimming stripped 3 bases from V and 1 base from J, with 19 bases between. Germline-derived CDR1 and CDR2 are SNHLY and FYNNEI. In DNA form, the CDR3 reads TGTGCCAGCAGTGACCCAAGGCAGTCGGAGGTTTCCTACGAGCAGTACTTC. Its translation is CASSDPRQSEVSYEQYF.

This clonotype has ten or more counts. V is TRBV11-2 and J is TRBJ2-7; D remains ambiguous. V was cut by 5 bases and J by 2 bases, with 7 bases left in between. The CDR3 has 12 residues. The germline V gene has CDR1 SGHAT and CDR2 FQNNGV. The CDR3 loop reads CASSPPAYEQYF. CDR3 nucleotides: TGTGCCAGCAGCCCCCCGGCCTACGAGCAGTACTTC.

V is TRBV11-2 and J is TRBJ2-7, with 8 nucleotides matching TRBD2. In germline, CDR1 is SGHAT, CDR2 FQNNGV. There are 16 residues in the CDR3. The ends lost 0 bases at V and 5 bases at J; junction bases unmatched: 9. The DNA for the CDR3 is TGTGCCAGCAGCTTAGATTGGACTAGCATTATCCACGAGCAGTACTTC. This gives the protein CASSLDWTSIIHEQYF.

This clonotype came up a few times. CDR3 DNA: TGTGCCACCAGTGATTTGAACAGCCCGAACACCGGGGAGCTGTTTTTT. Protein sequence: CATSDLNSPNTGELFF. The chain joins TRBV24-1 to TRBJ2-2; D unclear. Trimming removed 0 bases at V and 0 bases at J, with 7 bases between. The CDR3 runs 16 residues. Per the germline V gene, CDR1 is KGHDR and CDR2 is SFDVKD.

This clonotype showed up many times. The genes are TRBV27 and TRBJ1-1; the D is unclear. The germline V gene encodes CDR1 MNHEY and CDR2 SMNVEV (reference sequence). CDR3 length: 11 residues. V was shortened by 7 bases and J by 9 bases, with 12 bases between the two germline ends. Here the CDR3 reads CASNQGSKAFF. The CDR3 DNA is TGTGCCAGCAACCAAGGGAGTAAAGCTTTCTTT.

This clonotype appeared a few times. The chain is built from TRBV4-3 and TRBJ2-3; 11 nucleotides match TRBD2. V lost 0 bases to trimming and J lost 4 bases; unmatched junction nucleotides: 6. The germline gives CDR1 LGHNA, CDR2 YSLEER. This CDR3 is 17 amino acids long. CDR3 amino acids: CASSQDHTSGSADTQYF. CDR3 nucleotides: TGCGCCAGCAGCCAAGATCACACTAGCGGGAGCGCAGATACGCAGTATTTT.

The chain recombines TRBV6-2 or TRBV6-3 with TRBJ2-1, with 9 bases that match TRBD2. The CDR3 is made up of 16 amino acids. CDR1 MNHEY and CDR2 SVGEGT come from the germline V gene. After removal of 5 bases from V and 3 bases from J, the junction contained 8 bases not matched to a gene. The CDR3 here is CASSTDERGDYNEQFF. The CDR3 region has the DNA TGTGCCAGCAGTACGGACGAGCGGGGGGACTACAATGAGCAGTTCTTC.

This clonotype was detected only a few times. The chain joins TRBV2 to TRBJ1-1, with unresolved D. The CDR3 covers 11 residues. Germline V gene data show CDR1 as SNHLY and CDR2 as FYNNEI. The V gene lost 10 bases and the J gene lost 0 bases, with 6 bases spanning the gap. CDR3 protein: CAIQVNTEAFF. The CDR3 nucleotides read TGTGCCATCCAAGTGAACACTGAAGCTTTCTTT.

This chain connects TRBV27 to TRBJ2-6; D is perhaps TRBD1 (6 bases). V was pared by 5 bases and J by 0 bases, with 14 bases between. Germline V gives CDR1 MNHEY, CDR2 SMNVEV (reference sequence). The CDR3 is 17 residues long. The CDR3 reads CASSPRDTNSGANVLTF. The CDR3 DNA is TGTGCCAGCAGTCCCCGGGACACCAACTCTGGGGCCAACGTCCTGACTTTC.

This chain links TRBV4-2 with TRBJ2-1; 10 bases align to TRBD2. Germline loops: CDR1 LGHNA, CDR2 YNFKEQ. CDR3 length: 19 amino acids. Unmatched junction bases numbered 18, after V lost 5 bases and J lost 5 bases. CDR3 residues: CASSIPPGTSELLDNEQFF. CDR3 sequence (DNA): TGTGCCAGCAGCATCCCACCAGGGACTAGCGAGCTGCTCGACAATGAGCAGTTCTTC.

This clonotype was seen repeatedly, ten times or more. The CDR3 DNA reads as TGTGCCAGCAGCCAGTCCAGAGCCGGGGAGCTGTTTTTT. This encodes CASSQSRAGELFF. The chain joins TRBV4-2 to TRBJ2-2, with unresolved D. There are 13 residues in the CDR3. Germline V gives CDR1 LGHNA, CDR2 YNFKEQ. Deletions cut 3 bases from V and 6 bases from J, with 8 bases between.

Ten or more counts support this clonotype. The V and J genes are TRBV2 and TRBJ2-3; 8 bases align to TRBD2. Looked up from germline, CDR1 is SNHLY and CDR2 is FYNNEI. The CDR3 sequence is 16 residues long. Trimming cost V 1 base and J 6 bases; bases outside gene matches: 9. The CDR3 spells CASSEVFSGRTDTQYF. The CDR3 region has the DNA TGTGCCAGCAGTGAAGTGTTCAGCGGGAGAACGGATACGCAGTATTTT.

This clonotype was counted many times. The V call is TRBV20-1, the J call TRBJ2-2; 7 bases line up with TRBD1. CDR1 DFQATT and CDR2 SNEGSKA come from the germline V gene (reference sequence). CDR3 length equals 14 residues. V trimming: 1 base; J trimming: 3 bases; junction bases outside the gene matches: 2. The CDR3 nucleotides are TGCAGTGCTAGAGGCCAGGGGGACACCGGGGAGCTGTTTTTT. Translating gives CSARGQGDTGELFF.